The 2 T cell receptor beta chains below all came from one sample that was sequenced in a study of human T cells and chemical hapten exposure. TCRdb reanalysed the RACE reads using MiXCR and keeps one entry per CDR3 protein. The sample comprises around 45,000 distinct CDR3 sequences, around 3.4% of which are singletons, and 5% to 7% rests with the top ten. As for time point: healthy volunteer bleed at 6 weeks. Whole blood, unfractionated, served as the material for total RNA extraction. Sequences were obtained from whole blood. The receptor source for this set is a human donor in good health. Some clones in this sample may be carry-over from other donors' samples.

Ten or more counts support this clonotype. The CDR3 DNA sequence: TGTGCCAGCAGTGATCGGGTCATGAGGACCCAGTACTTC. This gives the protein CASSDRVMRTQYF. This chain uses TRBV25-1 with TRBJ2-5; D gene ambiguous. The germline V and J ends were trimmed by 3 bases and 7 bases, with 12 bases remaining between them. The CDR3 contains 13 residues. CDR1 MGHDK and CDR2 SYGVNS come from the germline V gene.

There are many counts of this clonotype. The chain combines TRBV2 with TRBJ2-2, with D unclear. CDR1 is SNHLY, CDR2 FYNNEI, per germline. The CDR3 length is 13 residues. V was shortened by 8 bases and J by 5 bases, with 12 bases between the two germline ends. This CDR3 is CASPGRATGELFF. CDR3 nucleotides: TGTGCCAGCCCCGGTAGAGCAACCGGGGAGCTGTTTTTT.